The 16 T cell receptor beta chains below were found in one sample sequenced in a study of blood T cell repertoires in COVID-19. TCRdb's table, derived via immunoSEQ multiplex PCR, lists solely in-frame clones and lacks some. The table has more than 200,000 clones, around nine tenths seen once. Sequenced input: PBMCs or T cells enriched from blood (not recorded which). These receptors all stem from a woman between 50 and 59 years old who had recovered from COVID-19.

This clone was counted only a few times. The rearrangement joins TRBV2 to TRBJ2-2; D gene ambiguous. This CDR3 is 14 amino acids long. The germline V and J ends were trimmed by 2 bases and 5 bases, with 9 bases remaining between them. Looked up from germline, CDR1 is SNHLY and CDR2 is FYNNEI. In DNA form, the CDR3 reads TGTGCCAGCAGTGAATTACGGGTTACCGGGGAGCTGTTTTTT. Its protein product is CASSELRVTGELFF.

The chain combines TRBV19 with TRBJ2-3, with a weak D call TRBD2 (6 bases). Germline values: CDR1 LNHDA, CDR2 SQIVND (reference sequence). Between the trimmed V and J ends, which lost 4 bases and 0 bases, there was a span of 14 bases. The CDR3 has 16 amino acids. CDR3 sequence (DNA): TGTGCCAGTAGTAGAGATCGTCTAGCGAGCACAGATACGCAGTATTTT. This codes for CASSRDRLASTDTQYF.

The J gene is TRBJ1-4, the V gene TRBV28, with 11 bases that match TRBD1. Germline-derived CDR1 and CDR2 are MDHEN and SYDVKM. The CDR3 is 17 residues long. V lost 7 bases to trimming and J lost 8 bases; unmatched junction nucleotides: 15. CDR3 DNA: TGTGCCAGCAAAACCGGGACAGGGGGACCTTATTCCGAAAAACTGTTTTTT. This sequence encodes CASKTGTGGPYSEKLFF.

The chain is built from TRBV15 and TRBJ2-2, with D uncertain. With 3 bases removed from V and 4 bases from J, the gap between germline ends came to 9 bases. The germline V gene has CDR1 LNHNV and CDR2 YYDKDF (reference sequence). This CDR3 spans 14 amino acids. CDR3 loop: CATSSRLGTGELFF. The CDR3 DNA follows: TGTGCCACCAGCAGCAGGCTTGGCACCGGGGAGCTGTTTTTT.

V and J are TRBV3-1 (or the pseudogene TRBV3-2) and TRBJ2-7; D perhaps matches TRBD2 (6 bases). This CDR3 spans 13 amino acids. Germline CDR1 LGHDT, CDR2 YNNKEL (reference sequence). The V and J ends lost 2 bases and 3 bases respectively, with 8 bases between them. The CDR3 bases are TGTGCCAGCAGCCAAACTAGCCGCTACGAGCAGTACTTC. Translated: CASSQTSRYEQYF.

This sequence joins TRBV19 and TRBJ1-4; D remains unclear. CDR1 and CDR2 (germline): LNHDA, SQIVND (reference sequence). V was clipped by 3 bases and J by 8 bases, with 7 bases between them. The CDR3 spans 12 residues. CDR3 bases: TGTGCCAGTAGTATTCAGAGGGAAAAACTGTTTTTT. Translation gives CASSIQREKLFF.

The V call is TRBV27, the J call TRBJ2-7, with TRBD2 matching over 9 bases. Per germline, CDR1 MNHEY and CDR2 SMNVEV (reference sequence). The CDR3 length is 13 residues. The V segment lost 3 bases and the J segment 6 bases; nucleotides outside the gene matches: 3. The CDR3: CASSFQTSGEQYF. The CDR3 bases are TGTGCCAGCAGTTTCCAGACTAGCGGCGAGCAGTACTTC.

This chain connects TRBV19 to TRBJ2-1; the match to TRBD2 covers 8 bases. The CDR3 has 14 amino acids. Per the germline V gene, CDR1 is LNHDA and CDR2 is SQIVND (reference sequence). The V and J ends lost 4 bases and 7 bases, in that order; junction bases with no gene match: 6. CDR3 DNA: TGTGCCAGTAGTAACCCGGGAGGGAGAAATGAGCAGTTCTTC. As protein: CASSNPGGRNEQFF.

The rearrangement uses TRBV10-1 and TRBJ2-7; TRBD2 agrees at 9 bases. Germline lookup yields CDR1 WNHNN and CDR2 SYGVQD (reference sequence). The CDR3 spans 14 residues. The junction had 3 bases not matched to a gene; V was cut back by 2 bases and J by 4 bases. The CDR3 DNA sequence: TGCGCCAGCAGTGAGGGCGGGGGGGGATACGAGCAGTACTTC. This translates into CASSEGGGGYEQYF.

The chain links TRBV4-1 to TRBJ2-4; D perhaps matches TRBD2 (6 bases). V dropped 1 base and J dropped 4 bases, with 20 bases sitting between them. The CDR3 contains 18 residues. Per the germline V gene, CDR1 is MGHRA and CDR2 is YSYEKL. The CDR3 nucleotides read TGCGCCAGCAGCCAAGGGAGGGCAGCCGGGACCCAGAAAAACATTCAGTACTTC. It is translated as CASSQGRAAGTQKNIQYF.

V usage is TRBV28 and J usage is TRBJ1-4, with D perhaps matching TRBD1 (6 bases). The CDR3 extends over 16 amino acids. CDR1 and CDR2 (germline): MDHEN, SYDVKM. Trimming left V 2 bases short and J 8 bases short, with 18 bases between. CDR3 loop: CASSLPPGAGDEKLFF. CDR3 nucleotides: TGTGCCAGCAGTTTACCTCCAGGGGCGGGCGACGAAAAACTGTTTTTT. The full variable domain, in which reference TRBV28 and TRBJ1-4 provide the parts outside the CDR3, is DVKVTQSSRYLVKRTGEKVFLECVQDMDHENMFWYRQDPGLGLRLIYFSYDVKMKEKGDIPEGYSVSREKKERFSLILESASTNQTSMYLCASSLPPGAGDEKLFFGSGTQLSVL.

The chain joins TRBV7-9 to TRBJ2-2, with D possibly TRBD1 on 6 matching bases. Trimming took 6 bases from V and 2 from J, leaving 19 bases between them. CDR3 length: 17 residues. Looked up from germline, CDR1 is SEHNR and CDR2 is FQNEAQ (reference sequence). This CDR3 is CASRWSRAGENTGELFF. The CDR3 nucleotides read TGTGCCAGCAGATGGAGCAGGGCAGGGGAAAACACCGGGGAGCTGTTTTTT. The full variable domain, completed using reference TRBV7-9 and TRBJ2-2, is DTGVSQNPRHKITKRGQNVTFRCDPISEHNRLYWYRQTLGQGPEFLTYFQNEAQLEKSRLLSDRFSAERPKGSFSTLEIQRTEQGDSAMYLCASRWSRAGENTGELFFGEGSRLTVL.

This clone was picked up one time. The chain uses TRBV28 and TRBJ2-7, with 7 bases fitting TRBD1. The V segment lost 7 bases and the J segment 1 base; nucleotides outside the gene matches: 10. The germline CDR1 and CDR2 sequences are MDHEN and SYDVKM. This CDR3 is 15 amino acids long. Here the CDR3 reads CASTPGQSTSYEQYF. In nucleotides, the CDR3 is TGTGCCAGCACCCCGGGACAGTCCACGTCCTACGAGCAGTACTTC.

The CDR3 is CASSPLGPGLAFF. The CDR3 region has the DNA TGTGCCAGCAGTCCCCTGGGGCCAGGGCTAGCTTTCTTT. The chain is built from TRBV27 and TRBJ1-1, with D possibly being TRBD1 (5 bases). There are 13 residues in the CDR3. With 5 bases removed from V and 10 bases from J, the gap between germline ends came to 17 bases. Germline CDR1 is MNHEY and CDR2 is SMNVEV (reference sequence).

This chain connects TRBV7-3 to TRBJ2-2; possibly TRBD2 for D (5 bases). Trimming cost V 1 base and J 6 bases, with 9 bases left between them. Germline V gene sequence: CDR1 SGHTA, CDR2 FQGTGA. The CDR3 contains 14 residues. The CDR3 protein is CASSLSSGAGELFF. The CDR3 nucleotides read TGTGCCAGCAGCTTAAGTTCCGGGGCCGGGGAGCTGTTTTTT.

This clone has only one observation. The chain carries TRBV6-5 and TRBJ2-2; D is possibly TRBD2 (5 bases). CDR3 length: 15 residues. Germline CDR1 MNHEY, CDR2 SVGAGI. Trimming removed 6 bases from V and 4 bases from J, with 15 bases in between. The CDR3 nucleotides are TGTGCCAGCAGGGCGAGGGCCGGTGGCACCGGGGAGCTGTTTTTT. Protein: CASRARAGGTGELFF.